At least ten counts were recorded for the clone carrying this T cell receptor (beta chain). The CDR3 length is 16 residues. V dropped 2 bases and J dropped 4; count of bases not matched to a gene: 8. Per the germline V gene, CDR1 is SGHTA and CDR2 is FQGNSA. TCRdb re-called the 5' RACE reads with MiXCR, one entry per CDR3 protein. The sample carries about 220,000 distinct CDR3 sequences, roughly 3% recorded once. The data originate from a study of T cells after yellow fever vaccination. The chain uses TRBV7-2 and TRBJ2-5, with 9 bases that match TRBD2. This sequence was found in a man between 18 and 29 years old who received the YFV17D yellow fever vaccine. The material was CD4+ T cells sorted from PBMCs, obtained 10 days after the yellow fever booster vaccination. CDR3 protein: CASSLWGGGARETQYF. The CDR3 bases are TGTGCCAGCAGCTTATGGGGCGGGGGGGCTCGAGAGACCCAGTACTTC.